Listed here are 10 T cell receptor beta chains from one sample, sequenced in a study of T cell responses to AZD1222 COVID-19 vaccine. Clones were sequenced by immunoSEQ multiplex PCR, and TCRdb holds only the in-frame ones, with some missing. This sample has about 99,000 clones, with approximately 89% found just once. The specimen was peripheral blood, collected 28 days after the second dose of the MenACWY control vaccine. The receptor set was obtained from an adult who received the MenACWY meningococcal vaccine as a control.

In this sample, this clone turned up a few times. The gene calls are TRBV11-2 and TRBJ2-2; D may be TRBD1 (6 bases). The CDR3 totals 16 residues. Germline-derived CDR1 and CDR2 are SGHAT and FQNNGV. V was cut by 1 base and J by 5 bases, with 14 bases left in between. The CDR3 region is CASSLGQARGTGELFF. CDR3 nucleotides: TGTGCCAGCAGCTTAGGGCAGGCCAGGGGAACCGGGGAGCTGTTTTTT.

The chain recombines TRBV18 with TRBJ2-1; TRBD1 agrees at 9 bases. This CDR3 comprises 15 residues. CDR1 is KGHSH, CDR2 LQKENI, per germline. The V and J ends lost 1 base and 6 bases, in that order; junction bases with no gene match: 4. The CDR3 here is CASSPLGQGLNEQFF. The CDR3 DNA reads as TGTGCCAGCTCACCACTGGGACAGGGTCTCAATGAGCAGTTCTTC.

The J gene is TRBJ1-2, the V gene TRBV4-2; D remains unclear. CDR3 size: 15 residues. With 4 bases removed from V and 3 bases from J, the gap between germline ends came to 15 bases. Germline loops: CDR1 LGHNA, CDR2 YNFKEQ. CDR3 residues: CASSRGPERDYGYTF. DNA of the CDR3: TGTGCCAGCAGCCGCGGACCTGAGCGCGACTATGGCTACACCTTC.

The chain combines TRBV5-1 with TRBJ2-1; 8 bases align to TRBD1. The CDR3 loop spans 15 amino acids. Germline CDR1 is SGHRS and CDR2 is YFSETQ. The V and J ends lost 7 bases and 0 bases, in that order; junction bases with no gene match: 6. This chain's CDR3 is CASQGAPFSYNEQFF. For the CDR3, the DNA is TGCGCCAGCCAGGGGGCGCCGTTCTCCTACAATGAGCAGTTCTTC.

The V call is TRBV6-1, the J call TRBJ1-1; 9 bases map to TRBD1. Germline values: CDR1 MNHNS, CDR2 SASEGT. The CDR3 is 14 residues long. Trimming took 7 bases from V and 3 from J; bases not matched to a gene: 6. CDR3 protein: CASTRTGADTEAFF. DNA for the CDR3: TGTGCCAGCACCAGGACAGGGGCGGACACTGAAGCTTTCTTT.

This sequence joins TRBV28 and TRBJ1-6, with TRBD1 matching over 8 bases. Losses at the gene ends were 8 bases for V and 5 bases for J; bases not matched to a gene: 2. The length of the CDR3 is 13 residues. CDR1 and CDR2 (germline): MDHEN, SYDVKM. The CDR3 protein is CASRTGNNSPLHF. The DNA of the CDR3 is TGTGCCAGCCGGACAGGGAATAATTCACCCCTCCACTTT.

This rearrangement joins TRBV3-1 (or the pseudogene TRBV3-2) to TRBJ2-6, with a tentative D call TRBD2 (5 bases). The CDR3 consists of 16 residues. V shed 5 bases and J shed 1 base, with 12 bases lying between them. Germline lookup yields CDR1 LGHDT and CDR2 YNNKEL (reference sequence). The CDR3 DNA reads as TGTGCCAGCAGCATGACGGGCGGGTCTGGGGCCAACGTCCTGACTTTC. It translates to CASSMTGGSGANVLTF.

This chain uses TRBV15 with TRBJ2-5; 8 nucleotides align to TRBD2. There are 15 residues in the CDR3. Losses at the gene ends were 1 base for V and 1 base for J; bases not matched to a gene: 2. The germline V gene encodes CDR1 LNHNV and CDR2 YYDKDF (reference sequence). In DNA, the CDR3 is TGTGCCACCAGCAGAGGCGGGGGGCCCCAAGAGACCCAGTACTTC. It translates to CATSRGGGPQETQYF. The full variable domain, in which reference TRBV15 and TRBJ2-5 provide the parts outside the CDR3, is DAMVIQNPRYQVTQFGKPVTLSCSQTLNHNVMYWYQQKSSQAPKLLFHYYDKDFNNEADTPDNFQSRRPNTSFCFLDIRSPGLGDTAMYLCATSRGGGPQETQYFGPGTRLLVL.

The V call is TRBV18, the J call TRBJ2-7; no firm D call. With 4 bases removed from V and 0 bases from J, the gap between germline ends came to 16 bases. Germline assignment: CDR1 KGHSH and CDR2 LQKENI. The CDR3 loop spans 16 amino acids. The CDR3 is CASSLNVQMLSYEQYF. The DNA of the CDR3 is TGTGCCAGCTCACTTAATGTCCAGATGCTCTCCTACGAGCAGTACTTC.

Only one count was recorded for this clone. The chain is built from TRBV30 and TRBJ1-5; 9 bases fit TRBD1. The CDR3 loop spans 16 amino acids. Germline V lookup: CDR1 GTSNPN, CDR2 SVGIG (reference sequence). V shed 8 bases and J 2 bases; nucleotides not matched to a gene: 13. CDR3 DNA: TGTGCCGCCGGGACAGGGAGTGGGGCGGGCAATCAGCCCCAGCATTTT. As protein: CAAGTGSGAGNQPQHF. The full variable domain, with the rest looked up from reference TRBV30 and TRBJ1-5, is SQTIHQWPATLVQPVGSPLSLECTVEGTSNPNLYWYRQAAGRGLQLLFYSVGIGQISSEVPQNLSASRPQDRQFILSSKKLLLSDSGFYLCAAGTGSGAGNQPQHFGDGTRLSIL.